This entry features one T cell receptor beta chain sequence. The table came from immunoSEQ multiplex PCR; TCRdb's copy has only in-frame clones and leaves some out. The sample yields some 110,000 clones, 75% to 95% seen once. V gave up 9 bases and J gave up 4 bases, with 18 bases separating them. CDR1 and CDR2 (germline): SNHLY, FYNNEI. This CDR3 is 15 amino acids long. This entry comes from a study of PD-L1 blockade in urothelial cancer. Study-level information: It was at 3 weeks (second dose) and 6 weeks after treatment start that blood was analyzed.

The time point here: peripheral blood 6 weeks after treatment start. The chain is built from TRBV2 and TRBJ2-2; D perhaps matches TRBD2 (5 bases). The input for sequencing was PBMCs, taken around atezolizumab (anti-PD-L1) treatment. The TCR sequence derives from a man aged 55 to 70 with urothelial cancer. CDR3 in DNA: TGTGCCAGTAACCCTAGCTTGGCCAGCACCGGGGAGCTGTTTTTT. This gives the protein CASNPSLASTGELFF.